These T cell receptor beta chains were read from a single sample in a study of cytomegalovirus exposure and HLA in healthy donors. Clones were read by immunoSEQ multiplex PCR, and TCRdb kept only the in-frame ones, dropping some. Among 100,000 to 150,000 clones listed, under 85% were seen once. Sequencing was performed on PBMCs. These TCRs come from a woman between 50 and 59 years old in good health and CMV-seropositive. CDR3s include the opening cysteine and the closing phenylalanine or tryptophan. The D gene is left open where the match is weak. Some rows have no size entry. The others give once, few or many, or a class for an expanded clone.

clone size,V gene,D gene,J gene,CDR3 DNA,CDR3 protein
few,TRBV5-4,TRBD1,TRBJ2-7,TGTGCCAGCAGCTTGTATGGGACAGGGTGGGCCGAGCAGTACTTC,CASSLYGTGWAEQYF
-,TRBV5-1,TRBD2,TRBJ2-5,TGCGCCAGCAGCTTACTAGCGGGGGGGCCTGAGACCCAGTACTTC,CASSLLAGGPETQYF
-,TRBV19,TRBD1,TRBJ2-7,TGTGCCAGTAGTATAGAAGACAGGGGGTATTACGAGCAGTACTTC,CASSIEDRGYYEQYF
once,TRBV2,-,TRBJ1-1,TGTGCCAGCAGTGGTCCGCGGATGAACACTGAAGCTTTCTTT,CASSGPRMNTEAFF
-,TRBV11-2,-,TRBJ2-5,TGTGCCAGCAGCTCGACTGGCTCCCTACTCCCGACCCAGTACTTC,CASSSTGSLLPTQYF
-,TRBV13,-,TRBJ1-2,TGTGCCAGCAGCCACACCACGTACTATGGCTACACCTTC,CASSHTTYYGYTF
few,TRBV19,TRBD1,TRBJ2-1,TGTGCCAGTAGTAGGACAGGGACTTTCTACAATGAGCAGTTCTTC,CASSRTGTFYNEQFF
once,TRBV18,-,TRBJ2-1,TGTGCCAGCGCGTCTTCCTCCTACAATGAGCAGTTCTTC,CASASSSYNEQFF
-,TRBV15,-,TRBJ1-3,TGTGCCACCAGCAGAGTGGGGGGGGGACGGAGGCTATATTTT,CATSRVGGGRRLYF
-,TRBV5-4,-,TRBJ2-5,TGTGCCAGCAGCTTGTCTCCCGCGGGGACCCAGTACTTC,CASSLSPAGTQYF
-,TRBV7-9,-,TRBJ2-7,TGTGCCAGCAGCTTAGGTCGGGGAAACGAGCAGTACTTC,CASSLGRGNEQYF
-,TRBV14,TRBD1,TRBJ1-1,TGTGCCAGCAGCCAAGCCGCGACAGGGGGCGAGAACACTGAAGCTTTCTTT,CASSQAATGGENTEAFF
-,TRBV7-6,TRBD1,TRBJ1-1,TGTGCCAGCAGCTTAGCGGGACAGACTGAAGCTTTCTTT,CASSLAGQTEAFF
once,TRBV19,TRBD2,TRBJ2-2,TGTGCCAGCAAGGGAGGGCACTACACCGGGGAGCTGTTTTTT,CASKGGHYTGELFF
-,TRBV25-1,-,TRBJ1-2,TGTGCCAGCAGTGAGGCTGGCAGGACATATGGCTACACCTTC,CASSEAGRTYGYTF
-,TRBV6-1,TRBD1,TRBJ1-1,TGCGCAGGGGGATCGTCCACGTTCATGAACACTGAAGCTTTCTTT,CAGGSSTFMNTEAFF
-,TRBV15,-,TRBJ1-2,TGTGCCACCAGCAGAGATCGCCCTGGGAGGGGAGCGGGAGGCTACACCTTC,CATSRDRPGRGAGGYTF
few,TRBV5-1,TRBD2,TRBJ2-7,TGCGCCAGCAGCTTGGGGGTTAGCGGGGGATACGAGCAGTACTTC,CASSLGVSGGYEQYF
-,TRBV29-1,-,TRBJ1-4,TGCAGCGGGGCAACGGATGAAAAACTGTTTTTT,CSGATDEKLFF
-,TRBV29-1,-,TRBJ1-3,TGCAGCGTTGCCGACGGACTCTCTGGAAACACCATATATTTT,CSVADGLSGNTIYF
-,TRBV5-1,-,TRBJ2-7,TGCGCCAGCAGCCCCGACGGGGATTACGAGCAGTACTTC,CASSPDGDYEQYF
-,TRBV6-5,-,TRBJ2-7,TGTCCCAGCAGTTACGAGGGTAGCGTGATCTACGAGCAGTACTTC,CPSSYEGSVIYEQYF